What follows describes a single T cell receptor (beta chain). The data are from a study of blood T cell repertoires in COVID-19. Across the whole study: Italy, Spain and the United States were the sources of the convalescent and acute COVID-19 samples. PBMCs, B-cell-depleted T cells, or T cells provided the cDNA or gDNA that made up the material.

Germline loops: CDR1 LGHNA, CDR2 YSLEER. V was cut by 1 base and J by 3 bases, with 9 bases left in between. The CDR3 is 14 residues long. In the study's own analysis: Reference gene primer amplification gave nucleated cell count estimates. Clones were read by immunoSEQ multiplex PCR, and TCRdb kept only the in-frame ones, dropping some. Clone size and the V and J calls come from that table; the DNA yielded D and trimming. The sample includes 270,000 or so clones, 90% of them seen just once. The V gene is TRBV4-3, the J gene TRBJ1-1; D not resolved. The source material was peripheral blood. This sequence originates from a woman aged 60-70 years with COVID-19, enrolled during active disease. For the CDR3, the DNA is TGCGCCAGCAGCCAAGGAGCGAGGGACACTGAAGCTTTCTTT. Translating gives CASSQGARDTEAFF.